These T cell receptor beta chains were read from a single sample in a study of blood T cell repertoires in COVID-19. TCRdb keeps only in-frame clones here, not all; method: immunoSEQ multiplex PCR. This table holds 150,000 to 200,000 clones, 80% to 85% found once. Specimen: PBMCs or T cells enriched from blood (not recorded which). These receptors were collected from a woman in her sixties who had recovered from COVID-19. The conserved cysteine and the conserved F or W are not part of the CDR3 here. Fields, in order: V gene, CDR3 length, CDR3 protein.

v_call: TRBV11-2
cdr3_length: 13
cdr3_aa: ASSQLRGTGYGYT

v_call: TRBV5-6
cdr3_length: 14
cdr3_aa: ASSDLRDSGANVLT

v_call: TRBV11-2
cdr3_length: 12
cdr3_aa: ASSLRASGVLQY

v_call: TRBV28
cdr3_length: 12
cdr3_aa: ASSALGGTGELF

v_call: TRBV3-1/TRBV3-2
cdr3_length: 13
cdr3_aa: ASSQAGTGSDEQY

v_call: TRBV11-2
cdr3_length: 15
cdr3_aa: ASSSIQGTRRADTQY

v_call: TRBV5-1
cdr3_length: 14
cdr3_aa: ASSLAGGLGGNTIY

v_call: TRBV27
cdr3_length: 12
cdr3_aa: ASRGQGYYTEAF

v_call: TRBV27
cdr3_length: 12
cdr3_aa: ASSRDFMNTEAF

v_call: TRBV5-1
cdr3_length: 15
cdr3_aa: ASSLTGTSGGGETQY

v_call: TRBV9
cdr3_length: 14
cdr3_aa: ASSVDPRGPTGELF

v_call: TRBV6-2/TRBV6-3
cdr3_length: 18
cdr3_aa: ASSHPGTSGSLGSYNEQF

v_call: TRBV28
cdr3_length: 11
cdr3_aa: ASRDSLDTEAF

v_call: TRBV18
cdr3_length: 12
cdr3_aa: ASSRVAGATEAF

v_call: TRBV28
cdr3_length: 10
cdr3_aa: ASSRQTGHQF

v_call: TRBV7-9
cdr3_length: 12
cdr3_aa: ASSIQGIRDGYT

v_call: TRBV10-3
cdr3_length: 13
cdr3_aa: AISGGREANEKLF

v_call: TRBV29-1
cdr3_length: 11
cdr3_aa: SAGDRAGNTIY

v_call: TRBV11-2
cdr3_length: 13
cdr3_aa: ASSLDTGLALEQF

v_call: TRBV2
cdr3_length: 14
cdr3_aa: ASRLDRSPGQLGYT

v_call: TRBV12-3/TRBV12-4
cdr3_length: 11
cdr3_aa: ASRTLAGGGYT

v_call: TRBV2
cdr3_length: 13
cdr3_aa: ASDSSGGLYNEQF

v_call: TRBV18
cdr3_length: 12
cdr3_aa: ASSPKTGAGEQY

v_call: TRBV4-1
cdr3_length: 13
cdr3_aa: ASSQERQGWSPLH

v_call: TRBV5-1
cdr3_length: 18
cdr3_aa: ASSAGRFPSSSSYNSPLH

v_call: TRBV2
cdr3_length: 11
cdr3_aa: ASKGQGNQPQH

v_call: TRBV2
cdr3_length: 12
cdr3_aa: ASSLLTRDGELF

v_call: TRBV7-7
cdr3_length: 15
cdr3_aa: ASSLVASGMSTGELF

v_call: TRBV6-5
cdr3_length: 13
cdr3_aa: ASSYSFGVDSPLH

v_call: TRBV19
cdr3_length: 13
cdr3_aa: ASRDRGATNEKLF

v_call: TRBV11-2
cdr3_length: 12
cdr3_aa: ASSPGQGNTEAF

v_call: TRBV28
cdr3_length: 11
cdr3_aa: ASSRQGNTEAF

v_call: TRBV4-2
cdr3_length: 14
cdr3_aa: ASSQDPHRSGEGYT

v_call: TRBV2
cdr3_length: 15
cdr3_aa: ASSGRGTGGTTDTQY

v_call: TRBV10-2
cdr3_length: 12
cdr3_aa: ASSDQGVSYGYT

v_call: TRBV2
cdr3_length: 12
cdr3_aa: ASSQDRQGYEQY

v_call: TRBV10-3
cdr3_length: 16
cdr3_aa: AISEPQRRGGGKRELF

v_call: TRBV27
cdr3_length: 16
cdr3_aa: ASSSRLREGRGTGELF

v_call: TRBV9
cdr3_length: 13
cdr3_aa: ASSVAGGVYNEQF

v_call: TRBV18
cdr3_length: 14
cdr3_aa: ASSSLPSSSTDTQY

v_call: TRBV11-2
cdr3_length: 13
cdr3_aa: ASSLGLAGTYEQY

v_call: TRBV28
cdr3_length: 12
cdr3_aa: ASSQATGDETQY

v_call: TRBV5-1
cdr3_length: 13
cdr3_aa: ASSPGTSGAGELF

v_call: TRBV7-8
cdr3_length: 13
cdr3_aa: ASNERSGGANVLT

v_call: TRBV2
cdr3_length: 10
cdr3_aa: ASTASGYEQY

v_call: TRBV27
cdr3_length: 13
cdr3_aa: ATKAGTSGSVEQY

v_call: TRBV9
cdr3_length: 12
cdr3_aa: ASSASGQGGEQY

v_call: TRBV7-9
cdr3_length: 14
cdr3_aa: ASSYWRTGGYNEQF

v_call: TRBV18
cdr3_length: 14
cdr3_aa: ASSPFGRAKDTEAF

v_call: TRBV5-1
cdr3_length: 13
cdr3_aa: ASSLWTGGDTEAF

v_call: TRBV5-4
cdr3_length: 13
cdr3_aa: ASSGTGSGANVLT

v_call: TRBV5-6
cdr3_length: 13
cdr3_aa: ASSWAPRGREEAF

v_call: TRBV11-1
cdr3_length: 11
cdr3_aa: ASSAGARETQY

v_call: TRBV5-1
cdr3_length: 11
cdr3_aa: ASSWEGADTQY

v_call: TRBV3-1/TRBV3-2
cdr3_length: 10
cdr3_aa: ASSPYGETQY